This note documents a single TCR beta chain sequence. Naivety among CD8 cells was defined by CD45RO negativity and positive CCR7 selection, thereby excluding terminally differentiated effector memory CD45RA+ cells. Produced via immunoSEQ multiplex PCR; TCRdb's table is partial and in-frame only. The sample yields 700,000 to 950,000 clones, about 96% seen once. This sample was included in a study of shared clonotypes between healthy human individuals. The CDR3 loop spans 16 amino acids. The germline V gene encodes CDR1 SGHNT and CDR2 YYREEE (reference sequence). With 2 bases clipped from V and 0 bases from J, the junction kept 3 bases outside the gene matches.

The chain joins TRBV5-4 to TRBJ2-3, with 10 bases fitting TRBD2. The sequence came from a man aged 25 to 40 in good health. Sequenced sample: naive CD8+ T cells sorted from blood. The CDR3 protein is CASSFILAGSTDTQYF. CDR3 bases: TGTGCCAGCAGCTTTATACTAGCGGGGAGCACAGATACGCAGTATTTT.